These 20 T cell receptor beta chains came from one sample sequenced in a study of T-cell reconstitution after alpha-beta-depleted transplantation in children. For TCRbeta, the library was prepared with unique molecular identifiers. Using its own MiXCR run on the PCR reads, TCRdb lists one record per CDR3 protein. The sample has around 500,000 distinct CDR3 sequences; more than 20% are singletons. The sequencing here drew on PBMCs, mostly from graft donor cells, taken 360 days after TCRalphabeta/CD19-depleted stem cell transplant. The receptor source for this set is a boy in the first two years of life who had a stem cell transplant for acute myeloid leukemia, so the T cells may come from the graft donor.

The chain joins TRBV20-1 to TRBJ1-2; tentative D call: TRBD1 (5 bases). The V end lost 7 bases, the J end lost 8 bases, and 17 bases lay between the germline ends. From germline, CDR1 is DFQATT and CDR2 SNEGSKA (reference sequence). This CDR3 comprises 12 residues. The CDR3 is CSGRSSGFGYTF. The CDR3, as DNA: TGCAGTGGTCGATCCTCAGGGTTCGGCTACACCTTC.

This chain links TRBV5-1 with TRBJ1-5; D uncertain. The CDR3 extends over 13 amino acids. V was clipped by 0 bases and J by 7 bases, with 8 bases between them. Germline values: CDR1 SGHRS, CDR2 YFSETQ. The CDR3 sequence: CASSLATGQPQHF. In DNA, the CDR3 is TGCGCCAGCAGCTTGGCGACGGGACAGCCCCAGCATTTT.

This clonotype was detected only a few times. This chain links TRBV20-1 with TRBJ2-7; 8 bases match TRBD2. V lost 5 bases to trimming and J lost 1 base; unmatched junction nucleotides: 7. Germline V CDR1 and CDR2: DFQATT, SNEGSKA (reference sequence). This CDR3 is built from 14 residues. CDR3 protein: CSAPAGGPSYEQYF. The DNA of the CDR3 is TGCAGTGCTCCGGCGGGGGGACCTTCCTACGAGCAGTACTTC.

For this clonotype: It may be a read error: a sequence one base away is much more abundant. For the CDR3, the DNA is TGCAGTGCTAGAGATACAGGGAGAGAGACCCAGTACTTC. It is translated as CSARDTGRETQYF. The chain is built from TRBV20-1 and TRBJ2-5; maybe TRBD1 (6 bases). Germline V CDR1 and CDR2: DFQATT, SNEGSKA (reference sequence). The CDR3 extends over 13 amino acids. V dropped 0 bases and J dropped 4 bases, with 9 bases sitting between them.

V usage is TRBV4-3 and J usage is TRBJ2-5, with TRBD2 matching 13 bases. From germline, CDR1 is LGHNA and CDR2 YSLEER. There are 15 residues in the CDR3. With V trimmed by 3 bases and J by 5 bases, 3 bases remained unmatched. The CDR3 nucleotides read TGCGCCAGCAGCCACACTAGCGGGGGGGCTGAGACCCAGTACTTC. Translated, it gives CASSHTSGGAETQYF.

The rearrangement uses TRBV6-2 or TRBV6-3 and TRBJ1-2; D call uncertain. CDR3 length equals 14 residues. From germline, CDR1 is MNHEY and CDR2 SVGEGT. Trimming stripped 3 bases from V and 4 bases from J, with 12 bases between. The CDR3 sequence is CASSYWAHSYGYTF. Written as DNA, the CDR3 is TGTGCCAGCAGTTATTGGGCCCACAGCTATGGCTACACCTTC.

The chain uses TRBV10-1 and TRBJ2-5; D is uncertain. CDR3 length equals 14 residues. V lost 3 bases to trimming and J lost 1 base, with 9 bases between them. Germline V gene sequence: CDR1 WNHNN, CDR2 SYGVQD (reference sequence). CDR3 in amino acids: CASSDGVSQETQYF. In DNA, the CDR3 is TGCGCCAGCAGTGATGGGGTGAGCCAAGAGACCCAGTACTTC.

J is TRBJ2-7 and V is TRBV20-1; 7 bases match TRBD2. The V and J ends lost 0 bases and 2 bases, in that order; junction bases with no gene match: 13. Germline assignment: CDR1 DFQATT and CDR2 SNEGSKA (reference sequence). This CDR3 has 17 residues. The chain's CDR3 is CSARDRIKGGSTYEQYV. The CDR3 DNA follows: TGCAGTGCTAGAGATCGGATAAAGGGAGGGTCCACCTACGAGCAGTACGTC.

The chain uses TRBV20-1 and TRBJ2-7; a weak D match, TRBD1 (5 bases). CDR1 is DFQATT and CDR2 is SNEGSKA in the germline V gene (reference sequence). Trimming stripped 5 bases from V and 0 bases from J, with 14 bases between. The CDR3 loop spans 14 amino acids. The CDR3 DNA sequence: TGCAGTGCTGGGGCCTCCCGACCCTCCTACGAGCAGTACGTC. Amino acids: CSAGASRPSYEQYV.

The chain's CDR3 is CSVDEDRAEAFF. CDR3 nucleotide sequence: TGCAGCGTTGACGAAGACAGGGCTGAAGCTTTCTTT. This chain joins TRBV29-1 and TRBJ1-1, with 7 bases aligning to TRBD1. Germline V gene lookup returns CDR1 SQVTM and CDR2 ANQGSEA. Trimming cost V 3 bases and J 6 bases; bases outside gene matches: 4. The CDR3 consists of 12 residues.

About this clonotype: A much bigger clone sits one base away, suggesting this may be a read error. The CDR3 DNA reads TGTGCCAGCAGTTTTAACAGTGAAGCTTTCTTT. Translation: CASSFNSEAFF. V usage is TRBV12-3 or TRBV12-4 and J usage is TRBJ1-1; D is undetermined. The CDR3 contains 11 residues.

This clonotype was seen at least ten times. The chain employs TRBV12-3 or TRBV12-4 and TRBJ2-1; D uncertain. This CDR3 has 12 residues. V shed 4 bases and J shed 5 bases, with 6 bases lying between them. DNA of the CDR3: TGTGCCAGCAGTTACCATAACAATGAGCAGTTCTTC. Its protein product is CASSYHNNEQFF.

Notes on this clonotype: One end of the junction is discordant with germline, which a read error may explain. The chain has TRBV20-1 and TRBJ1-5; 7 bases line up with TRBD1. The CDR3 runs to 15 residues. The germline CDR1 and CDR2 sequences are DFQATT and SNEGSKA (reference sequence). In nucleotides, the CDR3 is TGCTGTGCTAGAGTAGCAGGGGGACTCAATCAGCCCCAGCATTTT. Protein sequence: CCARVAGGLNQPQHF.

The CDR3 DNA reads TGCAGTGCTAGCCCGGGACAGGGGTTTTATGGCTACACCTTC. Amino acids: CSASPGQGFYGYTF. V is TRBV20-1 and J is TRBJ1-2, with TRBD1 identical over 10 bases. Per germline, CDR1 DFQATT and CDR2 SNEGSKA (reference sequence). This CDR3 contains 14 residues. The V and J ends lost 3 bases and 5 bases, in that order; junction bases with no gene match: 6.

This clonotype has more than one count but fewer than ten. V gene TRBV29-1 combines with J gene TRBJ2-1, with D uncertain. This CDR3 is 11 amino acids long. Germline CDR1 and CDR2: SQVTM and ANQGSEA. Trimming cost V 7 bases and J 0 bases, with 4 bases left between them. CDR3 sequence reads: CSAISYNEQFF. The CDR3 nucleotides are TGCAGCGCTATCTCCTACAATGAGCAGTTCTTC.

This clonotype showed up many times. At one end, the junction sequence differs from germline, possibly due to a read error. This chain connects TRBV20-1 to TRBJ2-7, with 7 bases identical to TRBD1. Germline values: CDR1 DFQATT, CDR2 SNEGSKA (reference sequence). CDR3 length: 12 amino acids. The CDR3: CSATRVDREVWF. As DNA, the CDR3 is TGCAGTGCTACCCGAGTTGACAGGGAAGTTTGGTTC.

The chain links TRBV5-1 to TRBJ2-3, with D possibly TRBD2 on 5 matching bases. The CDR3 extends over 14 amino acids. Per germline, CDR1 SGHRS and CDR2 YFSETQ. Trimming pared 6 bases from V and 6 bases from J, leaving 17 bases between. In DNA, the CDR3 is TGCGCCAGCACCCCGCTGCTGGCGGGCGATACGCAGTATTTT. Its protein product is CASTPLLAGDTQYF.

This clonotype was detected ten times or more. The J gene is TRBJ2-7, the V gene TRBV10-3; TRBD1 agrees at 9 bases. Looked up from germline, CDR1 is ENHRY and CDR2 is SYGVKD. The CDR3 is made up of 15 amino acids. J was trimmed by 0 bases and V by 3 bases; bases with no gene match: 3. DNA for the CDR3: TGTGCCATCAGTGAAGGACAGGGGATCTCCTACGAGCAGTACTTC. Its protein product is CAISEGQGISYEQYF.

This sequence joins TRBV4-3 and TRBJ2-1, with D perhaps being TRBD1 or TRBD2 (5 bases each). The germline V gene encodes CDR1 LGHNA and CDR2 YSLEER. Trimming pared 0 bases from V and 4 bases from J, leaving 13 bases between. The CDR3 runs to 16 residues. The CDR3 DNA follows: TGCGCCAGCAGCCAAGATGGGTCGGGACCATACAATGAGCAGTTCTTC. This gives the protein CASSQDGSGPYNEQFF.

In the case of this clonotype: This may arise from a read error, as a much more abundant clone is one base away. The chain couples TRBV20-1 to TRBJ1-1, with D uncertain. The length of the CDR3 is 11 residues. Germline V lookup: CDR1 DFQATT, CDR2 SNEGSKA (reference sequence). CDR3 residues: CRARPGREAFF. The DNA for the CDR3 is TGCCGTGCTAGGCCGGGCCGTGAAGCTTTCTTT.